The rows below give T cell receptor beta chains drawn from one sample of a study of shared clonotypes between healthy human individuals. Clones were read by immunoSEQ multiplex PCR, and TCRdb kept only the in-frame ones, dropping some. Altogether over a million clones are present, more than 95% being singletons, with the ten largest covering roughly 1.1%. The source material was naive CD4+ T cells sorted from blood. The source is a man aged 30-40 years in good health. Both conserved end residues are part of each CDR3. D genes are given only for firm matches. Clone size, where shown, is once, few, many, or a class for clones that have expanded.

cdr3_nt: TGTGCCAGCAGGGGCGAGGGGCCCGGGGAGCTGTTTTTT
cdr3_aa: CASRGEGPGELFF
d_call: .
clone_size: few
v_call: TRBV25-1
j_call: TRBJ2-2

cdr3_nt: TGTGCCAGCAGTTACTCGAAACAGTCTAATCAGCCCCAGCATTTT
cdr3_aa: CASSYSKQSNQPQHF
d_call: .
clone_size: .
v_call: TRBV6-6
j_call: TRBJ1-5

cdr3_nt: TGTGCCAGCAGTCCCGATAGCAATCAGCCCCAGCATTTT
cdr3_aa: CASSPDSNQPQHF
d_call: .
clone_size: once
v_call: TRBV6-1
j_call: TRBJ1-5

cdr3_nt: TGTGCCACCAGCACAGAACAGGGTTTCAGAGATACGCAGTATTTT
cdr3_aa: CATSTEQGFRDTQYF
d_call: .
clone_size: .
v_call: TRBV15
j_call: TRBJ2-3

cdr3_nt: TGTGCCAGCAGTTTATCTACGGGACAGGGGGCTCATGAGCAGTTCTTC
cdr3_aa: CASSLSTGQGAHEQFF
d_call: TRBD1
clone_size: .
v_call: TRBV27
j_call: TRBJ2-1

cdr3_nt: TGTGCCAGCGGAGAGGAGACGCAGTACTTC
cdr3_aa: CASGEETQYF
d_call: .
clone_size: .
v_call: TRBV14
j_call: TRBJ2-7

cdr3_nt: TGTGCCACCAGCAGACGCCCAAACTACGAGCAGTACTTC
cdr3_aa: CATSRRPNYEQYF
d_call: .
clone_size: .
v_call: TRBV15
j_call: TRBJ2-7

cdr3_nt: TGTGCCAGTAGTGATAGCGGGAGCCGCACAGATACGCAGTATTTT
cdr3_aa: CASSDSGSRTDTQYF
d_call: TRBD2
clone_size: few
v_call: TRBV19
j_call: TRBJ2-3

cdr3_nt: TGTGCCAGCAGCTTAGCCGGACTTGATCCTAGCACAGATACGCAGTATTTT
cdr3_aa: CASSLAGLDPSTDTQYF
d_call: .
clone_size: .
v_call: TRBV7-2
j_call: TRBJ2-3

cdr3_nt: TGTGCCAGTAGTCTGCGACAGACCCCCTACAATGAGCAGTTCTTC
cdr3_aa: CASSLRQTPYNEQFF
d_call: .
clone_size: .
v_call: TRBV19
j_call: TRBJ2-1

cdr3_nt: TGTGCCAGCCTTGACGGGGCACGGACGACTGAAGCTTTCTTT
cdr3_aa: CASLDGARTTEAFF
d_call: .
clone_size: .
v_call: TRBV6-6
j_call: TRBJ1-1

cdr3_nt: TGTGCCAGCAGCAAACCCGGGACAGAAATTGACGAGCAGTACTTC
cdr3_aa: CASSKPGTEIDEQYF
d_call: TRBD1
clone_size: once
v_call: TRBV5-4
j_call: TRBJ2-7

cdr3_nt: TGCGCCAGCAGTGAGTCGAGAAGGTTGGGCACAGATACGCAGTATTTT
cdr3_aa: CASSESRRLGTDTQYF
d_call: .
clone_size: .
v_call: TRBV10-1
j_call: TRBJ2-3

cdr3_nt: TGTGCCAGCAGTCCCCTCGGCGGCTTGGGGAATGAGCAGTTCTTC
cdr3_aa: CASSPLGGLGNEQFF
d_call: .
clone_size: .
v_call: TRBV27
j_call: TRBJ2-1

cdr3_nt: TGTGCCAGCAGCTTTGATTGGGGGGCGAAGACCCAGTACTTC
cdr3_aa: CASSFDWGAKTQYF
d_call: .
clone_size: .
v_call: TRBV7-2
j_call: TRBJ2-5

cdr3_nt: TGTGCCAGCAGCCAAGCCCCCGGGGGCTACACCTTC
cdr3_aa: CASSQAPGGYTF
d_call: .
clone_size: few
v_call: TRBV14
j_call: TRBJ1-2

cdr3_nt: TGTGCCAGCAGCTCCCCGGGACTAGCGAACCCTGGGAAGTTCTTC
cdr3_aa: CASSSPGLANPGKFF
d_call: TRBD2
clone_size: .
v_call: TRBV7-8
j_call: TRBJ2-1

cdr3_nt: TGTGCCAGCAGTAACCGGGACAGGGGTTTCCACGAGCAGTACTTC
cdr3_aa: CASSNRDRGFHEQYF
d_call: TRBD1
clone_size: .
v_call: TRBV2
j_call: TRBJ2-7

cdr3_nt: TGTGCCAGCAGCCATCGGCCCGAGGAGACCCAGTACTTC
cdr3_aa: CASSHRPEETQYF
d_call: .
clone_size: once
v_call: TRBV5-5
j_call: TRBJ2-5

cdr3_nt: TGTGCCAGCAGTTTGGGACAGGGGACAAGCGGGGAGCTGTTTTTT
cdr3_aa: CASSLGQGTSGELFF
d_call: TRBD1
clone_size: .
v_call: TRBV27
j_call: TRBJ2-2

cdr3_nt: TGTGCCACCAGCAGAGATGACCGGACGACGGGGGAGCAGTACTTC
cdr3_aa: CATSRDDRTTGEQYF
d_call: .
clone_size: .
v_call: TRBV15
j_call: TRBJ2-7

cdr3_nt: TGTGCCAGCAGCGTAGAGGGACTAGCGGGAGGCCCCCCCTACAATGAGCAGTTCTTC
cdr3_aa: CASSVEGLAGGPPYNEQFF
d_call: TRBD2
clone_size: .
v_call: TRBV9
j_call: TRBJ2-1

cdr3_nt: TGTGCCAGCAGCTTATCCCGAACTAGCGGGAGGGCGCCCTACAATGAGCAGTTCTTC
cdr3_aa: CASSLSRTSGRAPYNEQFF
d_call: TRBD2
clone_size: .
v_call: TRBV7-2
j_call: TRBJ2-1

cdr3_nt: TGTGCCAGCAGCTCCCGGGGACAGGGTGAGAGGGGGCCCCAGCATTTT
cdr3_aa: CASSSRGQGERGPQHF
d_call: TRBD1
clone_size: .
v_call: TRBV7-9
j_call: TRBJ1-5

cdr3_nt: TGTGCCAGCAGCTTAAGGGATGATGGGAGGGCCGTGGAGACCCAGTACTTC
cdr3_aa: CASSLRDDGRAVETQYF
d_call: TRBD2
clone_size: .
v_call: TRBV11-3
j_call: TRBJ2-5

cdr3_nt: TGTGCCAGCAGCTTTAGCGGGAGTACAGATACGCAGTATTTT
cdr3_aa: CASSFSGSTDTQYF
d_call: TRBD2
clone_size: .
v_call: TRBV7-9
j_call: TRBJ2-3

cdr3_nt: TGCGCCAGCAGCTTGGCGGCATTAGCGGGAGGGGGTGAGCAGTTCTTC
cdr3_aa: CASSLAALAGGGEQFF
d_call: TRBD2
clone_size: once
v_call: TRBV5-1
j_call: TRBJ2-1

cdr3_nt: TGCGCCAGCAGCTCGGGACAGGGGAGAAGAGATACGCAGTATTTT
cdr3_aa: CASSSGQGRRDTQYF
d_call: TRBD1
clone_size: .
v_call: TRBV5-1
j_call: TRBJ2-3

cdr3_nt: TGTGCCAGCAGCTTAGGGTCCGGGAGGAGTGATGAGCAGTTCTTC
cdr3_aa: CASSLGSGRSDEQFF
d_call: TRBD2
clone_size: .
v_call: TRBV13
j_call: TRBJ2-1

cdr3_nt: TGTGCCAACCAAGGACAGGGGGCCCCCGGGGAGCTGTTTTTT
cdr3_aa: CANQGQGAPGELFF
d_call: TRBD1
clone_size: .
v_call: TRBV7-9
j_call: TRBJ2-2